Below are 8 T cell receptor beta chains sequenced from a single sample in a study of T cells in Graves' hyperthyroidism and ophthalmopathy. RNA transcripts provided the source from which TCR beta CDR3 regions were amplified. The TCR CDR3 was amplified in a first-round RT-PCR using the HTBI primer set. In TCRdb, the multiplex PCR reads were re-called with MiXCR into one record per CDR3 protein. There are 550,000 to 600,000 distinct CDR3 sequences in the sample; 15% to 20% occur only once, and more than 15% lies in the top ten. The sequencing input was blood. The receptor source for this set is a woman aged 18-35 years with Graves' hyperthyroidism.

Many counts were recorded for this clonotype. The CDR3 coding sequence is TGTGCCACCGAAGACAGGGGGAGTCAGCCCCAGCATTTT. This translates into CATEDRGSQPQHF. The J gene is TRBJ1-5, the V gene TRBV27; 9 bases align to TRBD1. Germline-derived CDR1 and CDR2 are MNHEY and SMNVEV (reference sequence). The CDR3 spans 13 residues. Trimming took 10 bases from V and 6 from J; bases not matched to a gene: 7.

This clonotype has only a few counts. The CDR3 spells CASSEVNSYGYTF. The CDR3 DNA follows: TGTGCCAGCAGTGAAGTTAACAGCTATGGCTACACCTTC. V is TRBV6-1 and J is TRBJ1-2; D ambiguous. The CDR3 totals 13 residues. Trimming pared 1 base from V and 4 bases from J, leaving 7 bases between. Germline assignment: CDR1 MNHNS and CDR2 SASEGT.

Only a few counts were recorded for this clonotype. The chain has TRBV20-1 and TRBJ1-1; the D gene is possibly TRBD1 (6 bases). The CDR3 has 13 amino acids. Per germline, CDR1 DFQATT and CDR2 SNEGSKA (reference sequence). Trimming pared 6 bases from V and 2 bases from J, leaving 13 bases between. CDR3 residues: CSAQDRFNTEAFF. Here the CDR3 DNA reads TGCAGTGCCCAGGACAGATTTAACACTGAAGCTTTCTTT.

This clonotype was picked up a small number of times. The junction shows a germline mismatch at one end, possibly a read error. The chain is built from TRBV28 and TRBJ1-2, with TRBD1 as a possible D gene (6 bases). Germline CDR1 MDHEN, CDR2 SYDVKM. CDR3 size: 15 residues. As DNA, the CDR3 is TGTGCCAGCACCGGAGCACAGACGGGGGCCTATGGCTGCACCTTC. It encodes CASTGAQTGAYGCTF.

This clonotype showed up just a few times. The V call is TRBV6-1, the J call TRBJ1-1; D is perhaps TRBD1 (5 bases). CDR1 is MNHNS, CDR2 SASEGT, per germline. V lost 7 bases and J lost 5, with 20 bases in between. This CDR3 has 15 amino acids. CDR3 loop: CASKQMGLLGTEAFF. CDR3 in DNA: TGTGCCAGCAAACAAATGGGACTTTTGGGGACTGAAGCTTTCTTT.

This clonotype was seen ten or more times. The rearrangement uses TRBV24-1 and TRBJ1-5; tentatively, D is TRBD1 (6 bases). Germline CDR1 and CDR2: KGHDR and SFDVKD. The germline V and J ends were trimmed by 9 bases and 6 bases, with 20 bases remaining between them. CDR3 size: 15 residues. The CDR3 sequence: CATGSGAGVTQPQHF. CDR3 coding DNA: TGTGCCACCGGCAGTGGGGCAGGGGTAACTCAGCCCCAGCATTTT.

V is TRBV20-1 and J is TRBJ2-7; maybe TRBD1 (6 bases). The CDR3 is made up of 14 amino acids. In germline, CDR1 is DFQATT, CDR2 SNEGSKA (reference sequence). The ends were cut back, 4 bases at V and 5 bases at J, with 18 bases in the middle. The DNA for the CDR3 is TGCAGTGCTAACAACCGGGACACTCTCCACGAGCAGTACTTC. This codes for CSANNRDTLHEQYF.

This chain links TRBV19 with TRBJ2-5; TRBD2 aligns across 14 bases. This CDR3 comprises 16 residues. Germline CDR1 reads LNHDA; CDR2 reads SQIVND (reference sequence). The J segment lost 5 bases and the V segment lost 4 bases, leaving 6 bases of the junction unmatched. CDR3 bases: TGTGCCAGTAGTACATTTGGACTAGCGGGGGGTGAGACCCAGTACTTC. It encodes CASSTFGLAGGETQYF.